The sequence of this T cell receptor (beta chain) was determined in a study of early T cells in non-severe SARS-CoV-2 infection. About the study: From unsorted whole blood, bulk RNA was sequenced, and the chains remained unpaired. Study-wide points: Matches to VDJdb favored anti-spike CD8 responses and missed private and CD4 specificities.

Attachment of unique molecular identifiers to individual cDNA molecules was performed. TCRdb analysed the 5' RACE reads with MiXCR anew, one entry per CDR3 protein. The sample records approximately 63,000 distinct CDR3 sequences, 5.9% being singletons. On this clonotype: Its target is unknown.

V lost 7 bases and J lost 5, with 17 bases in between. This CDR3 spans 14 amino acids. Germline CDR1 and CDR2: MNHNS and SASEGT. V is TRBV6-1 and J is TRBJ1-1; tentatively, D is TRBD1 (6 bases). The sample here was whole blood, taken at baseline. This clonotype was sampled from an adult who was a healthcare worker with PCR-confirmed SARS-CoV-2 infection or an uninfected control (not recorded which). CDR3 loop: CASTPPGVRTEAFF. In DNA form, the CDR3 reads TGTGCCAGCACCCCGCCAGGGGTCCGGACTGAAGCTTTCTTT.